Here is one T cell receptor (beta chain) with its context. The data were obtained in a study of blood T cell repertoires in COVID-19. In the study overall: Both acute and convalescent COVID-19 samples were obtained from the United States, Italy and Spain.

This CDR3 comprises 15 residues. Germline V gives CDR1 SGHVS, CDR2 FNYEAQ. V lost 3 bases and J lost 1, with 12 bases in between. Clones were sequenced by immunoSEQ multiplex PCR, and TCRdb holds only the in-frame ones, with some missing. Among just over 95,000 clones listed, over 70% were seen once. The origin of this receptor is a man aged 55 to 70 with acute or convalescent COVID-19. This chain links TRBV7-6 with TRBJ1-1, with D uncertain. Sample: peripheral blood. The CDR3 loop reads CASSLEGFTNTEAFF. CDR3 DNA: TGTGCCAGCAGCTTGGAGGGATTTACGAACACTGAAGCTTTCTTT. Based on the CDR3 plus reference TRBV7-6 and TRBJ1-1, the full variable domain is GAGVSQSPRYKVTKRGQDVALRCDPISGHVSLYWYRQALGQGPEFLTYFNYEAQQDKSGLPNDRFSAERPEGSISTLTIQRTEQRDSAMYRCASSLEGFTNTEAFFGQGTRLTVV.